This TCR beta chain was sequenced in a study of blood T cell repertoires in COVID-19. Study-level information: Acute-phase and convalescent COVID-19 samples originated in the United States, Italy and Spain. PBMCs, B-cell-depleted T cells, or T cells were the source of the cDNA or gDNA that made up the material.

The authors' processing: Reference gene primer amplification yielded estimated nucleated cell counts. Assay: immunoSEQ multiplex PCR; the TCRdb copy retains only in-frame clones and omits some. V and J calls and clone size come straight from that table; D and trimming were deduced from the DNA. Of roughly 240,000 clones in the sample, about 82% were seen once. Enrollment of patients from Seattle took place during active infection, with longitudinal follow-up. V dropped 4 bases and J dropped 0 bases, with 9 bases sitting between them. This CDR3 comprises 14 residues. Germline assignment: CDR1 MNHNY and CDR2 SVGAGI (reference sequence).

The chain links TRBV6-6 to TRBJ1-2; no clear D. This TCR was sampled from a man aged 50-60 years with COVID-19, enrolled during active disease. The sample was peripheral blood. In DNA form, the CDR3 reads TGTGCCAGCAGTTCGTACAGCACTAACTATGGCTACACCTTC. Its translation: CASSSYSTNYGYTF.